This T cell receptor beta chain came from a study of blood T cell repertoires in COVID-19. In the study overall: COVID-19 samples collected from the United States, Italy and Spain covered acute and convalescent phases.

The repertoire was sequenced with immunoSEQ multiplex PCR; TCRdb's copy has only in-frame clones and lacks some. The table lists around 230,000 clones, almost 85% of them singletons. The germline gives CDR1 MDHEN, CDR2 SYDVKM. There are 14 residues in the CDR3. The V end was cut by 5 bases, the J end by 0 bases, with 11 bases between. The gene calls are TRBV28 and TRBJ2-7; no firm D call. Sequenced material: PBMCs or T cells enriched from blood (not recorded which). The sequence was collected from a man aged 35 to 55 who had recovered from COVID-19. Written as DNA, the CDR3 is TGTGCCAGCAGTGTATCAGGATTCTCCTACGAGCAGTACTTC. Its translation: CASSVSGFSYEQYF.